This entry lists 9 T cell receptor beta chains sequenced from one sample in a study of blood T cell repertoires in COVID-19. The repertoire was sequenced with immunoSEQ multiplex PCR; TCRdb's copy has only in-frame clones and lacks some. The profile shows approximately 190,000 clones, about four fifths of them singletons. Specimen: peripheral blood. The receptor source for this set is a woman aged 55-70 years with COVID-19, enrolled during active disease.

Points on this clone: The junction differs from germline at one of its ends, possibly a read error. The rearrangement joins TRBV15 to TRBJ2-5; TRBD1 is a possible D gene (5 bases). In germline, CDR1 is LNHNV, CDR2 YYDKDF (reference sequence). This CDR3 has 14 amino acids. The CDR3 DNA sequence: TGTGCCACCAGGAGAGACAGTTTACAAGAGACCCAGTACTTC. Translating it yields CATRRDSLQETQYF.

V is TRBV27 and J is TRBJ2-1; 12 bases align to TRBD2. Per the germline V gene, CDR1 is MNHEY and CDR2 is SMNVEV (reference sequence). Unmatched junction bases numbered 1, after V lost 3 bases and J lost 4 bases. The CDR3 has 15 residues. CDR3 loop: CASSFGLAGYNEQFF. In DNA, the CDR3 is TGTGCCAGCAGTTTCGGACTAGCGGGGTACAATGAGCAGTTCTTC.

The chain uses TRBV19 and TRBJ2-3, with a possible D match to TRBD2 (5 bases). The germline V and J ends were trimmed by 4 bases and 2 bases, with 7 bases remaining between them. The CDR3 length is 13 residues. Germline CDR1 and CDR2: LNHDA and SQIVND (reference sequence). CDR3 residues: CASSKRPTDTQYF. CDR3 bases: TGTGCCAGTAGTAAGCGGCCCACAGATACGCAGTATTTT.

Written as DNA, the CDR3 is TGTGCCAGCAGCGTACAACAAGTGAACACTGAAGCTTTCTTT. It yields the protein CASSVQQVNTEAFF. The chain employs TRBV9 and TRBJ1-1; D is ambiguous. This CDR3 region has 14 residues. V lost 1 base and J 0 bases, leaving 7 bases between the germline ends. Germline CDR1 reads SGDLS; CDR2 reads YYNGEE.

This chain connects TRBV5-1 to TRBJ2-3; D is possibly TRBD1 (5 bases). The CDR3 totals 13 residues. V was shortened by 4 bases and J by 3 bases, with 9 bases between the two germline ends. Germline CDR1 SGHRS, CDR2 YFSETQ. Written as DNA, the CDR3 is TGCGCCAGCAGCGGGGCTGGTACAGATACGCAGTATTTT. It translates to CASSGAGTDTQYF.

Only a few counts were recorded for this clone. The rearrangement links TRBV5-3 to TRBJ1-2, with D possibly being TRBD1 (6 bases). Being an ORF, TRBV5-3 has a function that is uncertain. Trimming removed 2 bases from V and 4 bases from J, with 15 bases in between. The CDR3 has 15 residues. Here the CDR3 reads CARSLLDSNCYGYTF. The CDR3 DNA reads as TGTGCCAGAAGCTTACTGGACAGTAACTGCTATGGCTACACCTTC.

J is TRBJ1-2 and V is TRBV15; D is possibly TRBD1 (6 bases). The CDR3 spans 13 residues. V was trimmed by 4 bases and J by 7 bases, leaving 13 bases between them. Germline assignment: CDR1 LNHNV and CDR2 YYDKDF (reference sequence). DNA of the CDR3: TGTGCCACCAGCATCCCAGGGGATGGTGGCTACACCTTC. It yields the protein CATSIPGDGGYTF.

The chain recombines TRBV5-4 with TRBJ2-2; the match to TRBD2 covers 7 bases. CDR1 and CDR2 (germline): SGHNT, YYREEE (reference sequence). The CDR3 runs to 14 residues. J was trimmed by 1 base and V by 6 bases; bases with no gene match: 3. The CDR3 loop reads CASNERGNTGELFF. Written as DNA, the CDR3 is TGTGCCAGCAATGAGCGGGGGAACACCGGGGAGCTGTTTTTT.

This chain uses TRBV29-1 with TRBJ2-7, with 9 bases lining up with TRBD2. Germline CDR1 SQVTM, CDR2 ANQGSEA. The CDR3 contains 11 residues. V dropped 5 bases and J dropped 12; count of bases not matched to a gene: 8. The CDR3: CSVLQAGGLYV. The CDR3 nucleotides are TGCAGCGTTCTCCAAGCGGGGGGCTTGTACGTC.